Each of the 24 T cell receptor beta chains below was sequenced from the same sample in a study of T cells in Graves' hyperthyroidism and ophthalmopathy. RNA transcripts yielded amplified TCR beta CDR3 regions. A first-round RT-PCR of the TCR CDR3 used the HTBI primer set. From the multiplex PCR reads, TCRdb called clonotypes with MiXCR, one entry per CDR3 protein. The table lists about 600,000 distinct CDR3 sequences, 14% of them singletons. The sample comprised blood. These receptors were taken from a woman between 50 and 59 years old with Graves' ophthalmopathy.

This clonotype appeared many times. The CDR3 DNA follows: TGTGCCAGCAGTTCGGACAGGGGTTTTGAGCAGTTCTTC. It specifies CASSSDRGFEQFF. The chain is built from TRBV6-1 and TRBJ2-1, with 9 bases that match TRBD1. J gave up 9 bases and V 5 bases, and 5 bases lay outside the gene matches. The CDR3 sequence is 13 residues long. The germline V gene encodes CDR1 MNHNS and CDR2 SASEGT.

This rearrangement joins TRBV29-1 to TRBJ2-5; D may be TRBD2 (6 bases). V lost 4 bases, J lost 5 bases, and 20 bases lay in between. This CDR3 has 15 amino acids. Germline values: CDR1 SQVTM, CDR2 ANQGSEA. The CDR3 loop reads CSVGSYGSRGETQYF. The CDR3 DNA reads TGCAGCGTTGGATCGTACGGGAGCCGGGGGGAGACCCAGTACTTC.

Ten or more counts support this clonotype. The chain joins TRBV11-3 to TRBJ1-1; tentatively, D is TRBD1 (5 bases). The CDR3 extends over 15 amino acids. CDR1 is SGHNT, CDR2 YENEEA, per germline. Trimming pared 1 base from V and 0 bases from J, leaving 9 bases between. CDR3 sequence: CASSLVQAMNTEAFF. CDR3 nucleotides: TGTGCCAGCAGCTTAGTACAGGCTATGAACACTGAAGCTTTCTTT.

This clonotype was seen at least ten times. This chain uses TRBV6-1 with TRBJ2-3; TRBD2 aligns across 10 bases. Germline CDR1 is MNHNS and CDR2 is SASEGT. The CDR3 is 19 amino acids. V was pared by 2 bases and J by 2 bases, with 13 bases of the junction left unmatched. For the CDR3, the DNA is TGTGCCAGCAGTGAACTACTAGCGGGATCTCAGAGCTTCACAGATACGCAGTATTTT. This translates into CASSELLAGSQSFTDTQYF.

V is TRBV5-1 and J is TRBJ2-7; possibly TRBD1 for D (6 bases). CDR1 is SGHRS, CDR2 YFSETQ, per germline. This CDR3 is 14 amino acids long. The germline V and J ends were trimmed by 3 bases and 0 bases, with 10 bases remaining between them. The CDR3 DNA reads as TGCGCCAGCAGCTGGGGACACCTCTCCTACGAGCAGTACTTC. It specifies CASSWGHLSYEQYF.

This clonotype occurred a few times. The CDR3 nucleotides read TGTGCCAGCAGCTCGCCGGGACAGGATCACTATGGCTACACCTTC. Its protein product is CASSSPGQDHYGYTF. The chain is built from TRBV7-2 and TRBJ1-2, with 8 bases identical to TRBD1. V shed 4 bases, J shed 3 bases, and the junction held 7 bases outside the gene matches. The CDR3 has 15 amino acids. CDR1 SGHTA and CDR2 FQGNSA come from the germline V gene.

There are many counts of this clonotype. J is TRBJ1-2 and V is TRBV7-3; 7 nucleotides align to TRBD1. The CDR3 consists of 15 residues. Trimming removed 0 bases from V and 8 bases from J; junction bases left unmatched: 9. Germline V gene data show CDR1 as SGHTA and CDR2 as FQGTGA. Here the CDR3 reads CASSLTPRGLEGYTF. The CDR3 DNA reads as TGTGCCAGCAGCTTAACCCCAAGGGGGCTCGAGGGCTACACCTTC. The full variable domain, in which reference TRBV7-3 and TRBJ1-2 provide the parts outside the CDR3, is GAGVSQTPSNKVTEKGKYVELRCDPISGHTALYWYRQSLGQGPEFLIYFQGTGAADDSGLPNDRFFAVRPEGSVSTLKIQRTERGDSAVYLCASSLTPRGLEGYTFGSGTRLTVV.

This clonotype has a handful of counts. The chain recombines TRBV28 with TRBJ2-3; unclear D gene. The CDR3 runs 13 residues. From germline, CDR1 is MDHEN and CDR2 SYDVKM. V was shortened by 6 bases and J by 2 bases, with 9 bases between the two germline ends. The CDR3 sequence is CASSEIYTDTQYF. For the CDR3, the DNA is TGTGCCAGCAGCGAGATATACACAGATACGCAGTATTTT. Based on the CDR3 plus reference TRBV28 and TRBJ2-3, the full variable domain is DVKVTQSSRYLVKRTGEKVFLECVQDMDHENMFWYRQDPGLGLRLIYFSYDVKMKEKGDIPEGYSVSREKKERFSLILESASTNQTSMYLCASSEIYTDTQYFGPGTRLTVL.

This clonotype was found many times. The rearrangement links TRBV5-5 to TRBJ1-1; TRBD1 aligns across 8 bases. Looked up from germline, CDR1 is SGHKS and CDR2 is YYEKEE (reference sequence). The CDR3 is made up of 15 amino acids. Losses at the gene ends were 3 bases for V and 5 bases for J; bases not matched to a gene: 9. The CDR3 here is CASSSQGASRTEAFF. In nucleotides, the CDR3 is TGTGCCAGCAGCTCGCAGGGGGCCTCGAGGACTGAAGCTTTCTTT.

Many counts were recorded for this clonotype. Here the CDR3 DNA reads TGCGCCAGCAGCTTGGAAGGGACAGGAATCAGGGAGCAGTTCTTC. Encoded protein: CASSLEGTGIREQFF. The chain is built from TRBV5-1 and TRBJ2-1; the match to TRBD1 covers 8 bases. Germline V gene data show CDR1 as SGHRS and CDR2 as YFSETQ. After removal of 0 bases from V and 10 bases from J, the junction contained 9 bases not matched to a gene. This CDR3 region has 15 residues.

The chain joins TRBV12-3 or TRBV12-4 to TRBJ1-6, with D maybe TRBD1 (6 bases). The CDR3 contains 16 residues. Trimming removed 4 bases at V and 14 bases at J, with 24 bases between. The CDR3 is CASSSKSSGDPNTLHF. DNA of the CDR3: TGTGCCAGCAGTTCTAAATCTTCAGGGGATCCTAACACCCTCCACTTT.

This clonotype was recorded at least ten times. The chain is built from TRBV29-1 and TRBJ2-1, with 7 positions matching TRBD2. Germline V lookup: CDR1 SQVTM, CDR2 ANQGSEA. J gave up 8 bases and V 4 bases, and 8 bases lay outside the gene matches. This CDR3 has 13 residues. CDR3 residues: CSVVPGGTDEQFF. The CDR3 bases are TGCAGCGTTGTTCCGGGAGGAACCGATGAGCAGTTCTTC.

The sample holds many counts of this clonotype. The chain links TRBV2 to TRBJ2-5; TRBD2 might be the D (6 bases). Per germline, CDR1 SNHLY and CDR2 FYNNEI. Trimming took off 4 bases at V and 4 bases at J, with 10 bases between the two ends. The CDR3 is 13 amino acids. The CDR3 loop is CASSVVAVETQYF. In DNA, the CDR3 is TGTGCCAGCAGTGTTGTAGCGGTAGAGACCCAGTACTTC.

CDR3 in DNA: TGCAGTGCTAGAAAATTATTAACCGGGACAGGGAGGAACTACGAGCAGTACTTC. Protein sequence: CSARKLLTGTGRNYEQYF. The J gene is TRBJ2-7, the V gene TRBV20-1, with 9 nucleotides matching TRBD1. The CDR3 length is 18 residues. The V and J ends lost 2 bases and 3 bases, in that order; junction bases with no gene match: 17. CDR1 is DFQATT and CDR2 is SNEGSKA in the germline V gene (reference sequence).

Ten or more counts support this clonotype. The V gene is TRBV7-2, the J gene TRBJ1-1, with D possibly TRBD1 on 5 matching bases. This CDR3 comprises 15 residues. Looked up from germline, CDR1 is SGHTA and CDR2 is FQGNSA. Trimming cost V 4 bases and J 1 base, with 13 bases left between them. CDR3 protein: CASSSMGVGNTEAFF. The CDR3 DNA follows: TGTGCCAGCAGCTCTATGGGGGTGGGGAACACTGAAGCTTTCTTT.

V gene TRBV5-1 combines with J gene TRBJ2-3, with 10 bases lining up with TRBD2. This CDR3 comprises 16 residues. V gave up 5 bases and J gave up 2 bases; unmatched junction bases: 8. Per the germline V gene, CDR1 is SGHRS and CDR2 is YFSETQ. CDR3 nucleotide sequence: TGCGCCAGCAGGCTGGGACTAGCGTCCGCCACAGATACGCAGTATTTT. Translating it yields CASRLGLASATDTQYF.

This clonotype was observed at least ten times. CDR3 coding DNA: TGTGCCAGCAGTGCCAAATTTCCGGGACTAGCAATCGAGCAGTACTTC. It specifies CASSAKFPGLAIEQYF. V usage is TRBV6-1 and J usage is TRBJ2-7, with TRBD2 identical over 9 bases. The V gene's germline CDR1 is MNHNS and CDR2 SASEGT. The CDR3 loop spans 16 amino acids. Germline trimming cut 4 bases from V and 6 bases from J; bases unmatched to any gene: 13.

For the CDR3, the DNA is TGTGCCAGCAGCTACAGGGGGACTAATGAAAAACTGTTTTTT. Encoded protein: CASSYRGTNEKLFF. This chain uses TRBV7-9 with TRBJ1-4; 8 bases map to TRBD1. This CDR3 has 14 residues. From germline, CDR1 is SEHNR and CDR2 FQNEAQ (reference sequence). V dropped 4 bases and J dropped 2; count of bases not matched to a gene: 0.

This clonotype was observed a few times. This chain uses TRBV20-1 with TRBJ2-2; 9 bases fit TRBD2. V was pared by 4 bases and J by 5 bases, with 5 bases of the junction left unmatched. The germline gives CDR1 DFQATT, CDR2 SNEGSKA (reference sequence). This CDR3 spans 14 amino acids. CDR3 sequence (DNA): TGCAGTGCTACTGGGACTAGCAGAACCGGGGAGCTGTTTTTT. Its translation is CSATGTSRTGELFF.

The table lists this clonotype with a few counts. The chain couples TRBV20-1 to TRBJ2-5, with 12 bases fitting TRBD1. The CDR3 has 18 amino acids. CDR1 is DFQATT, CDR2 SNEGSKA, per germline (reference sequence). V lost 6 bases to trimming and J lost 3 bases; unmatched junction nucleotides: 17. DNA for the CDR3: TGCAGTGCCGCAACCGGGACAGGGGGCCCTAGCCTAGAAGAGACCCAGTACTTC. Its translation is CSAATGTGGPSLEETQYF.

This clonotype came up many times. J is TRBJ2-5 and V is TRBV11-2, with 9 nucleotides matching TRBD2. The CDR3 covers 16 residues. The V gene's germline CDR1 is SGHAT and CDR2 FQNNGV. V was clipped by 3 bases and J by 5 bases; unmatched bases: 10. The CDR3 is CASSFAGGPGGETQYF. CDR3 nucleotide sequence: TGTGCCAGCAGCTTCGCGGGAGGGCCCGGGGGGGAGACCCAGTACTTC.

At least ten counts were recorded for this clonotype. V and J are TRBV7-2 and TRBJ2-1; 8 nucleotides line up with TRBD1. This CDR3 is built from 12 residues. Germline assignment: CDR1 SGHTA and CDR2 FQGNSA. J was trimmed by 6 bases and V by 5 bases; bases with no gene match: 0. CDR3 sequence reads: CASSGQGNEQFF. In DNA, the CDR3 is TGTGCCAGCAGCGGACAGGGCAATGAGCAGTTCTTC.

This clonotype was detected many times. The chain employs TRBV28 and TRBJ2-7; 10 bases match TRBD2. The CDR3 spans 16 residues. Per the germline V gene, CDR1 is MDHEN and CDR2 is SYDVKM. Trimming took 4 bases from V and 1 from J; bases not matched to a gene: 7. The CDR3 loop reads CASSSGGLALSYEQYF. In DNA form, the CDR3 reads TGTGCCAGCAGTTCCGGGGGACTAGCGCTTTCCTACGAGCAGTACTTC.

The V call is TRBV7-9, the J call TRBJ1-5; TRBD1 matches at 10 bases. The CDR3 contains 18 residues. Germline lookup yields CDR1 SEHNR and CDR2 FQNEAQ (reference sequence). J lost 4 bases, V lost 7 bases, and 16 bases had no gene match. The chain's CDR3 is CASTHYGTGDATNQPQHF. The CDR3 DNA sequence: TGTGCCAGCACCCATTACGGGACAGGGGACGCCACTAATCAGCCCCAGCATTTT. Based on the CDR3 plus reference TRBV7-9 and TRBJ1-5, the full variable domain is DTGVSQNPRHKITKRGQNVTFRCDPISEHNRLYWYRQTLGQGPEFLTYFQNEAQLEKSRLLSDRFSAERPKGSFSTLEIQRTEQGDSAMYLCASTHYGTGDATNQPQHFGDGTRLSIL.